These 9 T cell receptor beta chains share one sample of origin, sequenced in a study of siplizumab effects on memory and regulatory T cells. Profiled with immunoSEQ multiplex PCR; TCRdb holds only in-frame clones, not every one. Of roughly 100,000 clones listed, around 95% are singletons. Sequenced material: naive CD4+ T cells sorted from blood. The receptors originated from a human donor in good health.

The chain has TRBV18 and TRBJ2-7; a weak D match, TRBD2 (6 bases). Germline CDR1 KGHSH, CDR2 LQKENI. V was pared by 1 base and J by 1 base, with 14 bases between. The CDR3 is made up of 16 amino acids. The CDR3 DNA reads as TGTGCCAGCTCACCACAACCGACTAGACTTTCCTACGAGCAGTACTTC. Translated: CASSPQPTRLSYEQYF. The whole variable domain, filled in from reference TRBV18 and TRBJ2-7, reads NAGVMQNPRHLVRRRGQEARLRCSPMKGHSHVYWYRQLPEEGLKFMVYLQKENIIDESGMPKERFSAEFPKEGPSILRIQQVVRGDSAAYFCASSPQPTRLSYEQYFGPGTRLTVT.

A single count supports this clone. The V and J genes are TRBV5-4 and TRBJ2-1; 7 nucleotides line up with TRBD2. This CDR3 region has 16 residues. The V gene's germline CDR1 is SGHNT and CDR2 YYREEE (reference sequence). The J segment lost 0 bases and the V segment lost 7 bases, leaving 10 bases of the junction unmatched. This chain's CDR3 is CASRSAGESSYNEQFF. Here the CDR3 DNA reads TGTGCCAGCCGATCCGCGGGGGAGAGCTCCTACAATGAGCAGTTCTTC.

This rearrangement joins TRBV6-5 to TRBJ1-2; TRBD1 is a possible D gene (5 bases). Trimming took off 6 bases at V and 7 bases at J, with 15 bases between the two ends. The CDR3 is made up of 13 amino acids. Looked up from germline, CDR1 is MNHEY and CDR2 is SVGAGI. Here the CDR3 reads CASRPPGHGGYTF. CDR3 nucleotide sequence: TGTGCCAGCAGACCCCCAGGGCATGGTGGCTACACCTTC.

The chain recombines TRBV5-4 with TRBJ1-6, with D maybe TRBD1 (5 bases). This CDR3 is 16 amino acids long. Trimming cost V 2 bases and J 0 bases, with 9 bases left between them. Germline CDR1 is SGHNT and CDR2 is YYREEE (reference sequence). The CDR3 nucleotides are TGTGCCAGCAGCTTCGGGGGGAGCTCCTATAATTCACCCCTCCACTTT. It is translated as CASSFGGSSYNSPLHF.

J is TRBJ2-3 and V is TRBV10-3; 13 positions match TRBD2. CDR3 length: 14 amino acids. Germline V gene lookup returns CDR1 ENHRY and CDR2 SYGVKD. V lost 10 bases to trimming and J lost 7 bases; unmatched junction nucleotides: 8. The DNA for the CDR3 is TGTGCCAACGCCGGGACTAGCGGGGCACATACGCAGTATTTT. It yields the protein CANAGTSGAHTQYF.

CDR3 amino acids: CSVGDVYEQYF. The CDR3 nucleotides read TGCAGCGTGGGGGACGTTTACGAGCAGTACTTC. The V call is TRBV29-1, the J call TRBJ2-7; D is tentatively TRBD1 or TRBD2 (5 bases each). CDR1 SQVTM and CDR2 ANQGSEA come from the germline V gene. V gave up 6 bases and J gave up 4 bases, with 10 bases separating them. The CDR3 contains 11 residues.

The V call is TRBV7-2, the J call TRBJ1-6; D not certain. CDR1 and CDR2 from the germline V gene are SGHTA and FQGNSA. The V end was cut by 2 bases, the J end by 7 bases, with 9 bases between. CDR3 length equals 14 residues. CDR3 region: CASSLLGNNSPLHF. CDR3 DNA: TGTGCCAGCAGCTTATTGGGAAACAATTCACCCCTCCACTTT.

The rearrangement uses TRBV5-6 and TRBJ2-7; TRBD1 is a possible D gene (5 bases). This CDR3 is built from 15 residues. Trimming pared 6 bases from V and 4 bases from J, leaving 20 bases between. The germline CDR1 and CDR2 sequences are SGHDT and YYEEEE. The CDR3 DNA sequence: TGTGCCAGCACGCCCGGCCAGGGCAATAGATACGAGCAGTACTTC. It is translated as CASTPGQGNRYEQYF.

The J gene is TRBJ1-4, the V gene TRBV14; TRBD1 agrees at 10 bases. CDR1 is SGHDN, CDR2 FVKESK, per germline. The CDR3 extends over 15 amino acids. V shed 4 bases and J 8 bases; nucleotides not matched to a gene: 7. The CDR3 sequence: CASSRTGGGREKLFF. The CDR3 nucleotides read TGTGCCAGCAGCCGGACAGGGGGGGGTAGGGAAAAACTGTTTTTT.